The present T cell receptor beta chain was sequenced within a study of blood T cell repertoires in COVID-19. The overall study: Acute and convalescent COVID-19 specimens originated in the United States, Italy and Spain. Nucleic acid was either cDNA or gDNA, and it came from T cells, B-cell-depleted T cells, or PBMCs.

In its sample, this clone was seen a few times. Here immunoSEQ multiplex PCR was the method, and the copy in TCRdb shows in-frame clones only, minus some. Counted here are roughly 20,000 clones, 93% occurring once; the ten biggest clones make up approximately 4%. Per the germline V gene, CDR1 is SGHNT and CDR2 is YYREEE (reference sequence). With V trimmed by 0 bases and J by 8 bases, 10 bases remained unmatched. This CDR3 is 16 amino acids long. The TCR originated in a woman between 45 and 60 years old with active COVID-19. The chain is built from TRBV5-4 and TRBJ2-1; TRBD2 matches at 8 bases. Source material: peripheral blood. Here the CDR3 DNA reads TGTGCCAGCAGCTTGGATGGCTTAGCGGGAAACGATGAGCAGTTCTTC. Translated, it gives CASSLDGLAGNDEQFF.